These 8 T cell receptor beta chains share one sample of origin, sequenced in a study of OX40 agonist ivuxolimab in advanced cancers. The library was produced with the immunoSEQ multiplex PCR assay. What TCRdb holds here is the immuneACCESS table cut down to in-frame rearrangements. Part of the clones is not present; checked against another copy, under half of the missing clones reflect an unresolved V gene, and the others are unexplained. The sample includes about 95,000 clones, with 91% observed a single time. The ten largest clonotypes hold approximately 2.5% of the sample. The sequences come from CD4+ or CD8+ T cells sorted from blood, collected in a trial of the OX40 agonist ivuxolimab. These receptors were taken from an adult with an advanced solid tumor such as melanoma, head and neck, liver or kidney cancer.

This chain uses TRBV10-1 with TRBJ2-1; 10 nucleotides line up with TRBD1. The CDR3 loop spans 18 amino acids. V shed 6 bases, J shed 6 bases, and the junction held 17 bases outside the gene matches. CDR1 and CDR2 (germline): WNHNN, SYGVQD (reference sequence). The CDR3 DNA reads TGCGCCAGCAGGACGGGGCGAGGGACAGGGGAACCACTCAATGAGCAGTTCTTC. It specifies CASRTGRGTGEPLNEQFF.

The chain combines TRBV7-9 with TRBJ2-2; D call uncertain. Per the germline V gene, CDR1 is SEHNR and CDR2 is FQNEAQ (reference sequence). The CDR3 extends over 15 amino acids. V shed 3 bases and J shed 0 bases, with 8 bases lying between them. CDR3 in amino acids: CASSFRWANTGELFF. CDR3 bases: TGTGCCAGCAGCTTTAGATGGGCGAACACCGGGGAGCTGTTTTTT.

There are a few counts of this clone. This sequence joins TRBV19 and TRBJ1-4; no clear D gene. The CDR3 totals 14 residues. Trimming shortened V by 5 bases and J by 5 bases, and 12 bases separated the two germline ends. Germline V CDR1 and CDR2: LNHDA, SQIVND (reference sequence). The CDR3 protein is CASSPQVGNEKLFF. For the CDR3, the DNA is TGTGCCAGTAGTCCCCAGGTGGGGAATGAAAAACTGTTTTTT.

The chain uses TRBV7-2 and TRBJ1-2; D gene ambiguous. Germline lookup yields CDR1 SGHTA and CDR2 FQGNSA. CDR3 length equals 14 residues. V lost 1 base and J 2 bases, leaving 8 bases between the germline ends. CDR3 protein: CASSLDHFNYGYTF. The CDR3 nucleotides read TGTGCCAGCAGCTTAGACCACTTCAACTATGGCTACACCTTC.

The chain combines TRBV5-6 with TRBJ2-2; no clear D. Germline lookup yields CDR1 SGHDT and CDR2 YYEEEE. V lost 0 bases and J lost 2, with 8 bases in between. The CDR3 contains 15 residues. The DNA for the CDR3 is TGTGCCAGCAGCTTGGGGCACCGAAACACCGGGGAGCTGTTTTTT. Residues: CASSLGHRNTGELFF. Together with reference TRBV5-6 and TRBJ2-2, the CDR3 gives the full variable domain: DAGVTQSPTHLIKTRGQQVTLRCSPKSGHDTVSWYQQALGQGPQFIFQYYEEEERQRGNFPDRFSGHQFPNYSSELNVNALLLGDSALYLCASSLGHRNTGELFFGEGSRLTVL.

This chain links TRBV18 with TRBJ2-6; D is unclear. V lost 2 bases and J lost 0, with 8 bases in between. Germline V lookup: CDR1 KGHSH, CDR2 LQKENI. The CDR3 is made up of 16 amino acids. CDR3 sequence (DNA): TGTGCCAGCTCACCATACAGTTACTCTGGGGCCAACGTCCTGACTTTC. This gives the protein CASSPYSYSGANVLTF.

This clone was detected only once. The gene calls are TRBV7-2 and TRBJ1-1; 8 bases map to TRBD1. Germline CDR1 and CDR2: SGHTA and FQGNSA. V dropped 5 bases and J dropped 7; count of bases not matched to a gene: 6. The CDR3 extends over 13 amino acids. The CDR3 spells CASSQLQGDEAFF. CDR3 coding DNA: TGTGCCAGCAGCCAGCTACAGGGGGATGAAGCTTTCTTT.

The chain employs TRBV5-4 and TRBJ1-4; D is unresolved. Germline CDR1 and CDR2: SGHNT and YYREEE (reference sequence). With 1 base removed from V and 8 bases from J, the gap between germline ends came to 6 bases. The CDR3 sequence is 12 residues long. The CDR3 sequence is CASSLLGEKLFF. In DNA form, the CDR3 reads TGTGCCAGCAGCTTGTTGGGGGAAAAACTGTTTTTT.